Detailed here is one T cell receptor beta chain. This specimen comes from a study of blood T cell repertoires in COVID-19. Study details: T cells, B-cell-depleted T cells, or PBMCs provided the cDNA or gDNA that served as material.

Per the original methods: By means of reference gene primer amplification, nucleated cell counts were estimated. Sequencing was performed with immunoSEQ multiplex PCR; in TCRdb, only in-frame clones are kept and a portion is missing. The D gene and trimming were derived from the DNA, and the V and J assignments and clone size from that table. In the table there are about 230,000 clones, approximately 84% of which are singletons. The CDR3 has 12 residues. V was clipped by 0 bases and J by 5 bases, with 6 bases between them. Germline V gives CDR1 SGHRS, CDR2 YFSETQ. The origin of this receptor is a man aged 50 or older with COVID-19, enrolled during active disease. The sequenced sample was peripheral blood. The chain recombines TRBV5-1 with TRBJ2-7; D gene unclear. The CDR3 reads CASSLGEHEQYF. Here the CDR3 DNA reads TGCGCCAGCAGCTTGGGTGAGCACGAGCAGTACTTC.